A selection of T cell receptor beta chains follows, all from one sample in a study of shared clonotypes between healthy human individuals. Some clones are missing from TCRdb's copy, which holds only in-frame ones; the method was immunoSEQ multiplex PCR. The sample lists over a million clones, roughly 96% seen once, with 0.95% to 1.5% in the top ten. The sample consisted of naive CD4+ T cells sorted from blood. These receptors came from a man aged 25-40 years in good health. The conserved cysteine and the conserved F or W are not part of the CDR3 here.

14	TRBV2	TRBJ2-2	ASSEAGVRMGGELF
12	TRBV5-1	TRBJ2-7	ASSIAQGIYEQY
13	TRBV19	TRBJ1-2	ASSILYRGHYGYT
13	TRBV30	TRBJ1-5	AWTRKLNSNQPQH
15	TRBV5-4	TRBJ2-1	ASSLGTSGRAHNEQF
17	TRBV5-4	TRBJ2-7	ASSFPRGTLPEISYEQY
13	TRBV6-5	TRBJ1-2	ASHPQRSLPVAYT
13	TRBV6-6	TRBJ2-7	ASSYSLLPGYEQY
13	TRBV7-2	NA	ASRKYQGAGYEQY
11	TRBV19	TRBJ1-5	ASTYGKEQPQH
11	TRBV15	TRBJ2-7	ATRLRPGYEQY
14	TRBV11-2	TRBJ1-5	ASSSTGATSNQPQH
10	TRBV28	TRBJ2-7	ASTKGIYEQY
12	TRBV7-8	TRBJ2-3	ASSSAGGSDTQY
12	TRBV10-3	TRBJ2-1	AIRDSNRSREQF
12	TRBV19	TRBJ1-3	ATGQGLSGNTIY
14	TRBV25-1	TRBJ2-1	ASSPYLQARDNEQF
14	TRBV7-7	TRBJ2-1	ASSPNWAGAGNEQF
12	TRBV5-4	TRBJ2-5	ASRMTGGKETQY
11	TRBV28	TRBJ2-2	ASSFGDTGELF
12	TRBV7-4	TRBJ1-1	ASSVGQGNTEAF
13	TRBV25-1	TRBJ2-7	ASSNWDRGLGEQY
12	TRBV10-2	TRBJ2-1	ASSVGVSYNEQF
12	TRBV19	TRBJ2-2	ASKSTGGTGELF
13	TRBV2	TRBJ2-3	ASSYGTRGTDTQY
13	TRBV9	TRBJ2-1	ASSADQPPYNEQF
16	TRBV28	TRBJ2-3	ASKRLQQGAILTDTQY
13	TRBV5-1	TRBJ2-4	ASSERQGTKNIQY
13	TRBV2	TRBJ2-1	ASTIRTSGLSEQF
11	TRBV6-1	TRBJ1-2	ASSALGPYGYT
12	TRBV10-3	TRBJ2-7	AISERGGGHEQY
12	TRBV7-8	TRBJ2-2	ASSFRGAAGELF
13	TRBV7-6	TRBJ2-7	ASSLARTGFYEQY
14	TRBV11-2	TRBJ2-2	ASSRGVAGEIGELF
14	TRBV27	TRBJ2-1	ASSTGLAGTYNEQF
13	TRBV27	TRBJ2-2	ASRPITIRGGELF
15	TRBV11-2	TRBJ2-7	ASSLARGWYNDYEQY
12	TRBV28	TRBJ2-7	ASSLPVAGYAQY
12	TRBV5-4	TRBJ1-2	ASSREDRVTGYT
11	TRBV30	TRBJ1-5	AWSPAKNQPQH
13	TRBV14	TRBJ2-6	ASSHGLAGANVLT
11	TRBV30	TRBJ2-1	AWGLAGEYEQF
11	TRBV2	TRBJ1-2	ASRGQGIWGYT
9	TRBV29-1	TRBJ2-3	SARYTDTQY
10	TRBV2	TRBJ2-7	ASKRESYEQY
11	TRBV7-9	TRBJ2-3	ASSFTGGDTQY